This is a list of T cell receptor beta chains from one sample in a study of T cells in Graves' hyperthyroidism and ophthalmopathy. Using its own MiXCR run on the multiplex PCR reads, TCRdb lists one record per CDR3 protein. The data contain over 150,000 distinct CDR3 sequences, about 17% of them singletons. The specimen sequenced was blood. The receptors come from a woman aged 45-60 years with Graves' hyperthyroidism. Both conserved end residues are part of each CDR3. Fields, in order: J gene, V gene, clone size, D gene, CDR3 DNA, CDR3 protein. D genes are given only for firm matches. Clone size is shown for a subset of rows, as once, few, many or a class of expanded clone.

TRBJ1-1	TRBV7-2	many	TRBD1	TGTGCCAGCAGCTTTACAGGGGGGAACCCTGAAGCTTTCTTT	CASSFTGGNPEAFF
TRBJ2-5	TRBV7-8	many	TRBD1	TGTGCCAGCAGCAGAAGGACAGGGTCACAAGAGACCCAGTACTTC	CASSRRTGSQETQYF
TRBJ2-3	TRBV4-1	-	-	TGCGCCACACGACAGGGGACTACAATTAATGCAGATACGCAGTATTTT	CATRQGTTINADTQYF
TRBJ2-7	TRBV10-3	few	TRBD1	TGTGCCTCTCGGGACAGGGGAGGCAACGAGCAGTACTTC	CASRDRGGNEQYF
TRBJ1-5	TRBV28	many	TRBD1	TGTGCCAGCAGCACGACAGGGGGTGCTCAGCCCCAGCATTTT	CASSTTGGAQPQHF
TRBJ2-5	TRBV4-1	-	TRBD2	TGCGCCAGCAGCCATGAGATTGGACTAGCGGGAGACGCTAGCCAAGAGACCCAGTACTTC	CASSHEIGLAGDASQETQYF
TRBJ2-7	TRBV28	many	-	TGTGCCAGCAGCTCGGACTGGGGCTCCTACGAGCAGTACTTC	CASSSDWGSYEQYF
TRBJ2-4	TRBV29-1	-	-	TGCAGCGTTGAAGATGGACAGAAAAACATTCAGTACTTC	CSVEDGQKNIQYF
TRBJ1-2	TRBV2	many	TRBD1	TGTGCCAGCAACACGGGGCAGGGGGAATATGGCTACACCTTC	CASNTGQGEYGYTF
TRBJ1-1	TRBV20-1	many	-	TGCAGTGCTCCGTTGGGGGACACTGAAGCTTTCTTT	CSAPLGDTEAFF
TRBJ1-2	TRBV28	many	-	TGTGCCAGCAGTTTGGCCGGCTTGAGCGATGGCTACACCTTC	CASSLAGLSDGYTF
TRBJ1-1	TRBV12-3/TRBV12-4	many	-	TGTGCCAGCAGATTATTTGGAGGGAGGGACACTGAAGCTTTCTTT	CASRLFGGRDTEAFF
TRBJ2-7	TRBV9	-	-	TGTGCCAGCAGCGACTTACGTGGGTCAAGCCCCGATGAGCAGTACTTC	CASSDLRGSSPDEQYF
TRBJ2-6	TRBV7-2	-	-	TGTGCCAGCAGCTTAGCGCGGGCAGGCCGCTCTGGGGCCAACGTCCTGACTTTC	CASSLARAGRSGANVLTF
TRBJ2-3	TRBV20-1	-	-	TGCAGTGCTAGGTCCGGAGGGCCGTGGGATACGCAGTATTTT	CSARSGGPWDTQYF
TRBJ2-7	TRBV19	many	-	TGTGCCAGTAGTTACCGGACTCAAGGGAGCCCCTACGAGCAGTACTTC	CASSYRTQGSPYEQYF
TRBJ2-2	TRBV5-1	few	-	TGCGCCAGCAGCTCCACCGAGGTGGTCGGGGAGCTGTTTTTT	CASSSTEVVGELFF
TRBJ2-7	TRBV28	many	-	TGTGCCAGCACCCAGGGTTACGAGCAGTACTTC	CASTQGYEQYF
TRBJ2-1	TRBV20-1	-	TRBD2	TGCAGTGCCCTGGGACTAGCGGGAGCGGGGCGGGATGAGCAGTTCTTC	CSALGLAGAGRDEQFF
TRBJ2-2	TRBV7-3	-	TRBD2	TGTGCCAGCAGCTTAACGGAGAGAGCGGGAGTCGCCGGGGAGCTGTTTTTT	CASSLTERAGVAGELFF
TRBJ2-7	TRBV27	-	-	TGTGCCAGCAGTTTCAGGACAGCGGGCGAGCAGTACTTC	CASSFRTAGEQYF
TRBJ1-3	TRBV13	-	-	TGTGCCAGCAGCTTAGAGGGGGGGCAAAACTCTGGAAACACCATATATTTT	CASSLEGGQNSGNTIYF
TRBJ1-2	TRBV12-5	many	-	TGTGCTAGTGGTTTGTCCGGGGTGCGCTATGGCTACACCTTC	CASGLSGVRYGYTF
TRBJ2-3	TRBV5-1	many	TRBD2	TGCGCCAGCAGCCCCTCAGCGGGACTGCCGACAGATACGCAGTATTTT	CASSPSAGLPTDTQYF
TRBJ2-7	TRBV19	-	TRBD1	TGTGCCAGTAAAGAGACAGGGTGCTCCTACGAGCAGTACTTC	CASKETGCSYEQYF
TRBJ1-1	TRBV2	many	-	TGTGCCAGCAGTATAGGACACCCGGGGACTGAAGCTTTCTTT	CASSIGHPGTEAFF
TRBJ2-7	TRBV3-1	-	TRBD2	TGTGCCAGCAGCAAAACTAGCGGGAGTTACGAGCAGTACTTC	CASSKTSGSYEQYF
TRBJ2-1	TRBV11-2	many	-	TGTGCCAGCAGCTCCGATGGGAGACAGGTAGACCTCAATGAGCAGTTCTTC	CASSSDGRQVDLNEQFF
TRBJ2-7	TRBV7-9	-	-	TGTGCCAGCAGCTTTGAGGGACACTACGAGCAGTACTTC	CASSFEGHYEQYF
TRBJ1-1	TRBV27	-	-	TGTGCCAGCAAGAGACAGATGAACACTGAAGCTTTCTTT	CASKRQMNTEAFF
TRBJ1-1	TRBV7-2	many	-	TGTGCCAGCAGCCAACCTCACGGCAACACTGAAGCTTTCTTT	CASSQPHGNTEAFF
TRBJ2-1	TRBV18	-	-	TGTGCCAGCTCCCAAACGTTGGGTAACAATGAGCAGTTCTTC	CASSQTLGNNEQFF
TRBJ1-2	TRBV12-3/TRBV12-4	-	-	TGTGCCAGCAGTTTAGAGGGACTGCCCTATGGCTACACCTTC	CASSLEGLPYGYTF
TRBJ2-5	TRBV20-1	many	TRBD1	TGCAGTGCTAGCGGGACAGTCGAGACCCAGTACTTC	CSASGTVETQYF
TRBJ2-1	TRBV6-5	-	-	TGTGCCAGCAGTTACTCGTCGGGAATAGGCTATGAGCAGTTCTTC	CASSYSSGIGYEQFF
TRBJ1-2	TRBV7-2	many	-	TGTGCCAGCAGCTCCAGCAGGGGACACTATGGCTACACCTTC	CASSSSRGHYGYTF
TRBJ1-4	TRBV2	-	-	TGTGCCAGCAGTGACAGGGAAGGGTCGGCCGAAAAACTGTTTTTT	CASSDREGSAEKLFF